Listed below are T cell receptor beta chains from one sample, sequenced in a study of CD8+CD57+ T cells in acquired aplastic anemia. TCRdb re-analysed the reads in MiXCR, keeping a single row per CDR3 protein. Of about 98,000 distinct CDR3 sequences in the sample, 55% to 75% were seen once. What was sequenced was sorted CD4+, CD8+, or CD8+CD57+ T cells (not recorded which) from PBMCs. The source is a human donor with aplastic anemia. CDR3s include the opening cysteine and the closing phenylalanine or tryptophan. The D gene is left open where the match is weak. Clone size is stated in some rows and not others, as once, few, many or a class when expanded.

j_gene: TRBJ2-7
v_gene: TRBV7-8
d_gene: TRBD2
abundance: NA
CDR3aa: CASSPSTSGAGHEQYF
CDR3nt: TGTGCCAGCAGCCCCTCGACTAGCGGGGCCGGCCACGAGCAGTACTTC

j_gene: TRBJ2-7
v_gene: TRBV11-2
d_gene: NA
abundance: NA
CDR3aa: CASSLPPSRIRHEQYF
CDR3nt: TGTGCCAGCAGCCTCCCTCCCTCTAGGATCAGGCACGAGCAGTACTTC

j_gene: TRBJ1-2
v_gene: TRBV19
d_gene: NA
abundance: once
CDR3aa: CASSIVEQTSYTF
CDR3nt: TGTGCCAGTAGTATAGTGGAACAAACGAGCTACACCTTC

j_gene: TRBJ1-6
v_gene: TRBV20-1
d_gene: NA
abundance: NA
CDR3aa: CSAREHGGVSSPLHF
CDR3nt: TGCAGTGCTAGAGAACATGGGGGGGTCTCTTCACCCCTCCACTTT

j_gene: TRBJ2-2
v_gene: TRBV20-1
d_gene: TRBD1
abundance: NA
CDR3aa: CSAHRRQGVTGELFF
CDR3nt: TGCAGTGCTCACAGACGACAGGGCGTCACCGGGGAGCTGTTTTTT

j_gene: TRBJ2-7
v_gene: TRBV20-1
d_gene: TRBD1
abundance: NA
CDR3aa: CSALRKGQGRAYEQYF
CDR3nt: TGCAGTGCCCTAAGAAAAGGACAGGGTAGGGCCTACGAGCAGTACTTC

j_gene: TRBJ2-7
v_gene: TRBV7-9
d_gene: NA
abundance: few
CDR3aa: CASTPGSYEQYF
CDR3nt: TGTGCCAGCACCCCTGGCTCCTACGAGCAGTACTTC

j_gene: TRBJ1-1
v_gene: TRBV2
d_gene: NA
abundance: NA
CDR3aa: CASSVAQTNTEAFF
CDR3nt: TGTGCCAGCAGTGTTGCACAGACGAACACTGAAGCTTTCTTT

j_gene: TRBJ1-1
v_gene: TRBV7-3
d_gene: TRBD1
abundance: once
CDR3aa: CASSQDRGSTEAFF
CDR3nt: TGTGCCAGCAGCCAGGACAGGGGATCGACTGAAGCTTTCTTT

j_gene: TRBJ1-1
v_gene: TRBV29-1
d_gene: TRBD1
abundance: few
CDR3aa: CSVGTGPTEAFF
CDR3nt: TGCAGCGTTGGGACAGGGCCCACTGAAGCTTTCTTT

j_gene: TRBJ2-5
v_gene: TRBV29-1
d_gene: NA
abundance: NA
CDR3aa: CSVEPPPDETQYF
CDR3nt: TGCAGCGTTGAACCTCCCCCCGACGAGACCCAGTACTTC

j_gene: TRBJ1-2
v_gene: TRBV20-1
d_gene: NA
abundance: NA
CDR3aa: CSARPDNYGYTF
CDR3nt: TGCAGTGCCCGGCCAGATAACTATGGCTACACCTTC

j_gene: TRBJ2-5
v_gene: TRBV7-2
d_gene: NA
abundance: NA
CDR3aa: CASSLQGSETQYF
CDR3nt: TGTGCCAGCAGCTTACAGGGCTCAGAGACCCAGTACTTC

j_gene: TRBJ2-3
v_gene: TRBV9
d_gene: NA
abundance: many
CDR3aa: CASSVEGRTQYF
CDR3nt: TGTGCCAGCAGCGTAGAAGGAAGGACGCAGTATTTT

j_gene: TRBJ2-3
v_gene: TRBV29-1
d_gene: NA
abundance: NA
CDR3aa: CSASGVSSTDTQYF
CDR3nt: TGCAGCGCATCAGGGGTTTCTAGCACAGATACGCAGTATTTT

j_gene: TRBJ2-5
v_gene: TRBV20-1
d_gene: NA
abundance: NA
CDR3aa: CSARGQTLQETQYF
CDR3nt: TGCAGTGCTAGAGGACAAACCCTCCAAGAGACCCAGTACTTC

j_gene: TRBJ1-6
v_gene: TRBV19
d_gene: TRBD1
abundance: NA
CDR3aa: CASSIHDRGRSNSPLHF
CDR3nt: TGTGCCAGTAGTATACACGACAGGGGCAGGAGTAATTCACCCCTCCACTTT

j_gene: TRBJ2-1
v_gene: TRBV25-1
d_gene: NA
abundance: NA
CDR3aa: CASSGRTIHNEQFF
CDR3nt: TGTGCCAGCAGTGGAAGGACTATCCACAATGAGCAGTTCTTC

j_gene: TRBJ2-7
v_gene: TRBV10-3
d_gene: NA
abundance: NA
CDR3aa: CAIKATLGLRDEQYF
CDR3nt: TGTGCCATCAAGGCCACCTTGGGGTTGAGGGACGAGCAGTACTTC

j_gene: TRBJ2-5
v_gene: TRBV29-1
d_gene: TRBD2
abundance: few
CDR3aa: CSVRAGGYQETQYF
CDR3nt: TGCAGCGTCCGAGCGGGGGGGTACCAAGAGACCCAGTACTTC

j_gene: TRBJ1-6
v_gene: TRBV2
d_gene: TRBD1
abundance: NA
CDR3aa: CASSYSLDRGANSPLHF
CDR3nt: TGTGCCAGCAGTTACTCTCTCGACAGGGGGGCAAATTCACCCCTCCACTTT

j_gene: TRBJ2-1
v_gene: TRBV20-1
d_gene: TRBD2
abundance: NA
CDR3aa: CSAREAGATYNEQFF
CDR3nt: TGCAGTGCTAGAGAGGCGGGAGCTACCTACAATGAGCAGTTCTTC

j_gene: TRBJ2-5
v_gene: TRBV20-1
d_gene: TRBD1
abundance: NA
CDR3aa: CSARRPGQGRETQYF
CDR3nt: TGCAGTGCTAGGCGCCCGGGACAGGGTAGAGAGACCCAGTACTTC

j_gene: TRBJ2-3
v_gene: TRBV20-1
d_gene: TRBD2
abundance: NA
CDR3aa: CSARGGDTQYF
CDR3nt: TGCAGTGCTAGGGGGGGGGATACGCAGTATTTT

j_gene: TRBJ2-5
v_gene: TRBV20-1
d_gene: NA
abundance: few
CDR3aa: CSARERETQYF
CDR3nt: TGCAGTGCTAGAGAGAGGGAGACCCAGTACTTC

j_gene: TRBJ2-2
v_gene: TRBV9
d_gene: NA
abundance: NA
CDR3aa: CASRDRGSGRGAGELFF
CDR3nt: TGTGCCAGCAGAGACAGGGGCAGCGGGAGAGGGGCCGGGGAGCTGTTTTTT

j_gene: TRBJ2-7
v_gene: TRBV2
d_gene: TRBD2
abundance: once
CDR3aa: CASSEGLAGTRSSYEQYF
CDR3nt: TGTGCCAGCAGTGAGGGACTAGCGGGCACTAGGAGCTCCTACGAGCAGTACTTC

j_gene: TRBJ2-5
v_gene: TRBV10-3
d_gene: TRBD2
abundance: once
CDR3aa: CAISESAGRETQYF
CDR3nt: TGTGCCATCAGTGAGTCGGCCGGGAGGGAGACCCAGTACTTC

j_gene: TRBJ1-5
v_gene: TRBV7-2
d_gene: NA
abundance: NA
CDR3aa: CASSQGGATNQPQHF
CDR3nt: TGTGCCAGCAGCCAAGGGGGGGCGACCAATCAGCCCCAGCATTTT

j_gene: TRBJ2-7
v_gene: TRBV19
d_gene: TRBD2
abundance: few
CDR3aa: CASSIASGGAEQYF
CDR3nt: TGTGCCAGTAGTATCGCTAGCGGGGGGGCCGAGCAGTACTTC

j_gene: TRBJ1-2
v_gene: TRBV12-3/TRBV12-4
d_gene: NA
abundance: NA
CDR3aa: CASSFGGRTYGYTF
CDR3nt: TGTGCCAGCAGTTTCGGTGGCAGGACCTATGGCTACACCTTC